What follows are 21 T cell receptor beta chains derived from one specimen sequenced in a study of shared clonotypes between healthy human individuals. Data came from immunoSEQ multiplex PCR; TCRdb stores just in-frame clones and leaves some out. The top ten hold 0.95% to 1.5% of the sample, which has about 1,500,000 clones, around 97% seen once. Sequenced: naive CD4+ T cells sorted from blood. Subset meaning: CD45RA+ positively selected. These receptor sequences come from a man aged 25 to 40 in good health.

This chain links TRBV7-9 with TRBJ2-1; D is ambiguous. Germline loops: CDR1 SEHNR, CDR2 FQNEAQ (reference sequence). Deletions cut 5 bases from V and 5 bases from J, with 7 bases between. The CDR3 extends over 12 amino acids. The CDR3 sequence is CASSPLDNEQFF. Written as DNA, the CDR3 is TGTGCCAGCAGCCCCCTAGACAATGAGCAGTTCTTC.

The chain couples TRBV10-1 to TRBJ2-2, with 7 bases matching TRBD1. There are 14 residues in the CDR3. V shed 6 bases and J 3 bases; nucleotides not matched to a gene: 4. CDR1 and CDR2 from the germline V gene are WNHNN and SYGVQD (reference sequence). The CDR3 DNA reads as TGCGCCAGCAGAAATACAGGGGACACCGGGGAGCTGTTTTTT. The encoded protein is CASRNTGDTGELFF.

This clone is a singleton in its sample. V and J are TRBV5-4 and TRBJ2-5; TRBD1 matches 8 bases. Trimming cost V 3 bases and J 4 bases; bases outside gene matches: 8. This CDR3 region has 15 residues. Germline CDR1 is SGHNT and CDR2 is YYREEE (reference sequence). CDR3 DNA: TGTGCCAGCAGCTACCAGGACAGGGCCCCAGAGACCCAGTACTTC. Translated, it gives CASSYQDRAPETQYF.

V is TRBV28 and J is TRBJ2-5, with unresolved D. The V end lost 2 bases, the J end lost 2 bases, and 9 bases lay between the germline ends. The CDR3 is 14 amino acids. CDR1 and CDR2 (germline): MDHEN, SYDVKM. The CDR3 protein is CASSLLLLQETQYF. DNA for the CDR3: TGTGCCAGCAGTTTACTGCTGCTTCAAGAGACCCAGTACTTC.

The genes are TRBV6-5 and TRBJ2-7; a weak D match, TRBD1 (6 bases). The CDR3 sequence is 14 residues long. V lost 2 bases and J lost 3, with 11 bases in between. Germline loops: CDR1 MNHEY, CDR2 SVGAGI. The CDR3 sequence: CASSYHGQSYEQYF. The CDR3 DNA reads TGTGCCAGCAGTTACCACGGACAGAGCTACGAGCAGTACTTC.

J is TRBJ2-5 and V is TRBV5-4, with D perhaps matching TRBD2 (6 bases). This CDR3 is built from 15 residues. V dropped 0 bases and J dropped 5 bases, with 14 bases sitting between them. Per germline, CDR1 SGHNT and CDR2 YYREEE (reference sequence). The chain's CDR3 is CASSLGPGGRETQYF. CDR3 coding DNA: TGTGCCAGCAGCTTGGGACCAGGAGGGAGGGAGACCCAGTACTTC.

This chain joins TRBV28 and TRBJ2-7, with D perhaps matching TRBD2 (5 bases). Trimming left V 10 bases short and J 3 bases short, with 13 bases between. The CDR3 covers 12 residues. Germline V gene sequence: CDR1 MDHEN, CDR2 SYDVKM. The CDR3 is CATLDYLYEQYF. The CDR3 bases are TGTGCCACCTTAGACTACCTCTACGAGCAGTACTTC.

This chain connects TRBV30 to TRBJ1-4; 7 nucleotides match TRBD1. The CDR3 spans 15 residues. The J segment lost 4 bases and the V segment lost 0 bases, leaving 5 bases of the junction unmatched. Per germline, CDR1 GTSNPN and CDR2 SVGIG (reference sequence). CDR3 loop: CAWSVTTGSNEKLFF. As DNA, the CDR3 is TGTGCCTGGAGTGTTACGACAGGGAGTAATGAAAAACTGTTTTTT.

This chain uses TRBV28 with TRBJ1-2, with D tentatively TRBD1 (5 bases). From germline, CDR1 is MDHEN and CDR2 SYDVKM. Trimming pared 3 bases from V and 4 bases from J, leaving 15 bases between. There are 15 residues in the CDR3. This chain's CDR3 is CASSFPSSGRYGYTF. DNA for the CDR3: TGTGCCAGCAGTTTTCCCAGTTCGGGACGCTATGGCTACACCTTC.

The V gene is TRBV19, the J gene TRBJ1-2; 7 nucleotides line up with TRBD1. The germline V gene encodes CDR1 LNHDA and CDR2 SQIVND (reference sequence). CDR3 length: 14 amino acids. Trimming removed 11 bases from V and 4 bases from J; junction bases left unmatched: 13. This CDR3 is CASRETGAIYGYTF. DNA of the CDR3: TGTGCCTCCAGGGAAACAGGGGCAATCTATGGCTACACCTTC.

This sequence joins TRBV9 and TRBJ2-2; the match to TRBD2 covers 9 bases. With 3 bases clipped from V and 0 bases from J, the junction kept 15 bases outside the gene matches. There are 20 residues in the CDR3. In germline, CDR1 is SGDLS, CDR2 YYNGEE. CDR3 residues: CASSGLHPGLALANTGELFF. The CDR3 nucleotides read TGTGCCAGCAGCGGCCTTCATCCGGGACTAGCCCTAGCGAACACCGGGGAGCTGTTTTTT. Full variable domain (rest looked up from reference TRBV9 and TRBJ2-2): DSGVTQTPKHLITATGQRVTLRCSPRSGDLSVYWYQQSLDQGLQFLIQYYNGEERAKGNILERFSAQQFPDLHSELNLSSLELGDSALYFCASSGLHPGLALANTGELFFGEGSRLTVL.

The rearrangement joins TRBV27 to TRBJ1-3, with D possibly matching TRBD1 (5 bases). V was pared by 2 bases and J by 3 bases, with 14 bases between. The CDR3 consists of 16 residues. Looked up from germline, CDR1 is MNHEY and CDR2 is SMNVEV (reference sequence). CDR3 DNA: TGTGCCAGCAGTTTAAGGGGACCGCTCGTTGGAAACACCATATATTTT. Protein: CASSLRGPLVGNTIYF.

V and J are TRBV25-1 and TRBJ1-1; TRBD1 is a possible D gene (5 bases). The germline gives CDR1 MGHDK, CDR2 SYGVNS. Trimming took off 1 base at V and 2 bases at J, with 14 bases between the two ends. The CDR3 has 16 amino acids. CDR3 protein: CASSEFGGLGNTEAFF. CDR3 nucleotide sequence: TGTGCCAGCAGTGAATTTGGGGGACTCGGAAACACTGAAGCTTTCTTT.

The chain has TRBV4-1 and TRBJ2-6, with 10 nucleotides matching TRBD1. With V trimmed by 0 bases and J by 0 bases, 2 bases remained unmatched. The CDR3 is made up of 18 amino acids. Germline V gene sequence: CDR1 MGHRA, CDR2 YSYEKL. Here the CDR3 DNA reads TGCGCCAGCAGCCAAGAGGGGACAGGGGTCTCTGGGGCCAACGTCCTGACTTTC. This sequence encodes CASSQEGTGVSGANVLTF.

Note on this clone: The same CDR3 arises from other DNA sequences in this sample as well. This chain joins TRBV7-9 and TRBJ2-7; TRBD2 agrees at 7 bases. This CDR3 is 14 amino acids long. From germline, CDR1 is SEHNR and CDR2 FQNEAQ (reference sequence). With V trimmed by 3 bases and J by 1 base, 3 bases remained unmatched. The CDR3 DNA reads as TGTGCCAGCAGCTTCAGCGGGGTATCCTACGAGCAGTACTTC. Its translation: CASSFSGVSYEQYF.

The chain combines TRBV19 with TRBJ1-5, with unresolved D. The CDR3 is 13 amino acids. CDR1 LNHDA and CDR2 SQIVND come from the germline V gene (reference sequence). Trimming pared 5 bases from V and 3 bases from J, leaving 8 bases between. CDR3: CASSPLFNQPQHF. CDR3 DNA: TGTGCCAGTAGTCCCCTATTCAATCAGCCCCAGCATTTT.

The chain is built from TRBV7-9 and TRBJ2-5; no firm D call. The CDR3 runs 16 residues. Germline assignment: CDR1 SEHNR and CDR2 FQNEAQ (reference sequence). Trimming took 0 bases from V and 4 from J, leaving 15 bases between them. The CDR3: CASSLANLLRPETQYF. Written as DNA, the CDR3 is TGTGCCAGCAGCTTAGCAAACCTATTGCGGCCAGAGACCCAGTACTTC.

As concerns this clone: Other nucleotide sequences from this sample produce the same CDR3. The chain combines TRBV15 with TRBJ1-4, with 11 bases that match TRBD1. V lost 0 bases to trimming and J lost 8 bases; unmatched junction nucleotides: 5. The CDR3 covers 16 residues. CDR1 is LNHNV and CDR2 is YYDKDF in the germline V gene (reference sequence). The CDR3 spells CATSRDGDRGNEKLFF. The CDR3 coding sequence is TGTGCCACCAGCAGAGATGGGGACAGGGGGAACGAAAAACTGTTTTTT. Based on the CDR3 plus reference TRBV15 and TRBJ1-4, the full variable domain is DAMVIQNPRYQVTQFGKPVTLSCSQTLNHNVMYWYQQKSSQAPKLLFHYYDKDFNNEADTPDNFQSRRPNTSFCFLDIRSPGLGDTAMYLCATSRDGDRGNEKLFFGSGTQLSVL.

The rearrangement joins TRBV6-6 to TRBJ1-5; a weak D match, TRBD1 (6 bases). Trimming took off 1 base at V and 7 bases at J, with 17 bases between the two ends. Per germline, CDR1 MNHNY and CDR2 SVGAGI (reference sequence). This CDR3 spans 16 amino acids. CDR3 in amino acids: CASSYFPAGASQPQHF. The CDR3 coding sequence is TGTGCCAGCAGTTACTTTCCCGCAGGGGCTTCACAGCCCCAGCATTTT.

V is TRBV11-2 and J is TRBJ1-4, with TRBD1 matching 7 bases. Germline CDR1 is SGHAT and CDR2 is FQNNGV. J was trimmed by 4 bases and V by 2 bases; bases with no gene match: 7. The CDR3 is 16 residues long. For the CDR3, the DNA is TGTGCCAGCAGCTTACGACCGGGACAGTTTAATGAAAAACTGTTTTTT. Protein product: CASSLRPGQFNEKLFF.

The chain couples TRBV19 to TRBJ1-5; 7 nucleotides match TRBD1. From germline, CDR1 is LNHDA and CDR2 SQIVND (reference sequence). V dropped 9 bases and J dropped 5; count of bases not matched to a gene: 7. The CDR3 sequence is 13 residues long. CDR3 region: CASNSQGYQPQHF. CDR3 DNA: TGTGCCAGCAACTCACAGGGGTATCAGCCCCAGCATTTT.